The present T cell receptor (beta chain) was sequenced within a study of blood T cell repertoires in COVID-19. Background on the study: COVID-19 samples from acute and convalescent phases originated in the United States, Italy and Spain. In each case, the material was cDNA or gDNA derived from T cells, B-cell-depleted T cells, or PBMCs.

Losses at the gene ends were 6 bases for V and 7 bases for J; bases not matched to a gene: 8. CDR3 length: 13 amino acids. Germline V gene data show CDR1 as SNHLY and CDR2 as FYNNEI. This clone was found a few times. Original data processing: Amplified reference gene primers provided the basis for estimating nucleated cell counts. Only in-frame clones appear in the TCRdb table, and some are missing; sequencing was by immunoSEQ multiplex PCR. For V, J and clone size, that table is used; D and trimming come from the DNA. Counted here are about 160,000 clones, over 75% occurring once; the ten biggest clones make up about 6.6%.

The receptor's source is a woman in her forties or fifties who had recovered from COVID-19. The rearrangement joins TRBV2 to TRBJ1-2; 7 bases are shared with TRBD1. The sample consisted of PBMCs or T cells enriched from blood (not recorded which). CDR3 nucleotide sequence: TGTGCCAGCAGACCGACAGGGCCGGTTGGCTACACCTTC. Amino acids: CASRPTGPVGYTF.